Listed here is a single T cell receptor (beta chain). Antigen: not known. Produced via immunoSEQ multiplex PCR; TCRdb's table is partial and in-frame only. Among 8,500 to 13,000 clones listed, less than 85% were seen once. These data originate in a study of immune evolution from preneoplasia to lung adenocarcinoma. Study-wide background: HLA loss of heterozygosity: about 7% AIS, less than 18% MIA, roughly 30% ADC, none AAH.

V lost 4 bases to trimming and J lost 3 bases; unmatched junction nucleotides: 6. The germline V gene encodes CDR1 SNHLY and CDR2 FYNNEI. This CDR3 has 14 amino acids. Study-level points and caveats: Later-stage lesions seemingly showed higher T cell density and diversity than normal lung. Normal lung had the highest top T cell clone frequencies.

V is TRBV2 and J is TRBJ2-7, with TRBD1 matching 7 bases. Input material: FFPE minimally invasive lung adenocarcinoma tissue. The sequence derives from a person aged 70 to 85 with lung adenocarcinoma. In DNA form, the CDR3 reads TGTGCCAGCAGTGCCCAACAGGGGAACTACGAGCAGTACTTC. The encoded protein is CASSAQQGNYEQYF.